A selection of T cell receptor beta chains follows, all from one sample in a study of follicular helper T cells after annual influenza vaccination. Profiling relied on immunoSEQ multiplex PCR, and the TCRdb table lists in-frame clones only, not all of them. The sample records around 9,000 clones, around 81% being singletons. This sample comprised CXCR5- memory CD4+ T cells sorted from blood, obtained 7 days after influenza vaccination. The receptors stem from an adult who received the influenza vaccine. Each CDR3 is given with its conserved first and last residue. A D gene is named only where the DNA matches it firmly. The listing skips clone size in some rows; elsewhere it reads once, few, many or a size class.

CDR3 protein	CDR3 DNA	J gene	clone size	V gene	D gene
CASSPAAGGSQPQHF	TGTGCCAGCAGCCCCGCGGCAGGGGGGAGTCAGCCCCAGCATTTT	TRBJ1-5	NA	TRBV7-9	TRBD1
CASSLASGALEPQHF	TGTGCCAGCAGCTTAGCGTCGGGGGCTCTTGAGCCCCAGCATTTT	TRBJ1-5	few	TRBV7-8	NA
CASSVRMAGGHTNYGYTF	TGTGCCAGCAGCGTTCGGATGGCAGGGGGCCATACTAACTATGGCTACACCTTC	TRBJ1-2	NA	TRBV7-2	TRBD1
CASFYVYPRKTYGYTF	TGTGCCAGCTTCTATGTTTATCCACGAAAGACCTATGGCTACACCTTC	TRBJ1-2	NA	TRBV5-8	NA
CAISESIFTQVEQYF	TGTGCCATCAGTGAGTCGATTTTCACCCAGGTTGAGCAGTACTTC	TRBJ2-7	NA	TRBV10-3	NA
CASSLSGGLRTEAFF	TGTGCCAGCAGCTTGAGTGGGGGGCTTCGCACTGAAGCTTTCTTT	TRBJ1-1	NA	TRBV5-4	NA
CASSFQAPSNEQFF	TGTGCCAGCAGCTTCCAAGCGCCTTCCAATGAGCAGTTCTTC	TRBJ2-1	few	TRBV5-5	NA
CATSRDRLAGEQFF	TGTGCCACCAGCAGAGACCGGCTAGCGGGTGAGCAGTTCTTC	TRBJ2-1	once	TRBV15	TRBD2
CASRGRVQANEKLFF	TGTGCCAGCAGGGGACGGGTACAGGCTAATGAAAAACTGTTTTTT	TRBJ1-4	NA	TRBV28	NA
CASQPGNQETQYF	TGTGCCAGTCAACCAGGAAACCAAGAGACCCAGTACTTC	TRBJ2-5	NA	TRBV7-9	NA
CASSDWKFDTGELFF	TGCGCCAGCAGCGATTGGAAGTTTGACACCGGGGAGCTGTTTTTT	TRBJ2-2	NA	TRBV4-1	NA
CASSLAGVYEQYF	TGTGCCAGCAGTCTAGCGGGAGTCTACGAGCAGTACTTC	TRBJ2-7	NA	TRBV6-6	TRBD2
CASGQGAETQYF	TGTGCCAGCGGACAGGGGGCAGAGACCCAGTACTTC	TRBJ2-5	once	TRBV11-2	TRBD1
CATSGTLWTVSSTDTQYF	TGTGCCACCAGCGGAACCCTCTGGACAGTCTCTAGCACAGATACGCAGTATTTT	TRBJ2-3	NA	TRBV15	NA
CASSPGAGRNTGELFF	TGCGCCAGCAGCCCTGGGGCAGGAAGGAACACCGGGGAGCTGTTTTTT	TRBJ2-2	NA	TRBV4-1	NA
CASSVGVGAYEQYF	TGTGCCAGCAGCGTAGGAGTGGGGGCCTACGAGCAGTACTTC	TRBJ2-7	NA	TRBV9	NA
CASSSYRVMNTEAFF	TGTGCCAGTAGTAGTTACAGGGTCATGAACACTGAAGCTTTCTTT	TRBJ1-1	NA	TRBV19	NA
CASSLYRAGGNYGYTF	TGTGCCAGCAGTTTATACAGAGCAGGGGGCAACTATGGCTACACCTTC	TRBJ1-2	NA	TRBV28	TRBD1
CASSFAGNYNEQFF	TGTGCCAGCAGCTTCGCGGGGAACTACAATGAGCAGTTCTTC	TRBJ2-1	NA	TRBV7-2	NA
CASSLAKNIQYF	TGTGCCAGCAGCCTAGCCAAAAACATTCAGTACTTC	TRBJ2-4	NA	TRBV2	NA
CSVIAGGSSYEQYF	TGCAGCGTTATAGCGGGGGGGAGCTCCTACGAGCAGTACTTC	TRBJ2-7	NA	TRBV29-1	TRBD2
CASSLDPGTAYEQYF	TGCGCCAGCAGCCTAGATCCCGGGACCGCCTACGAGCAGTACTTC	TRBJ2-7	NA	TRBV4-3	NA
CASSLDGAMNTEAFF	TGTGCCAGCAGCTTAGATGGGGCCATGAACACTGAAGCTTTCTTT	TRBJ1-1	once	TRBV7-2	NA
CASSPFGWADTQYF	TGTGCCAGCAGCCCCTTTGGGTGGGCAGATACGCAGTATTTT	TRBJ2-3	NA	TRBV7-3	NA
CSVLGGVTEAFF	TGCAGCGTCCTGGGGGGGGTCACTGAAGCTTTCTTT	TRBJ1-1	once	TRBV29-1	NA
CASRPDRGLGQPQHF	TGTGCCAGCAGACCCGACAGGGGGCTGGGACAGCCCCAGCATTTT	TRBJ1-5	NA	TRBV7-8	TRBD1
CASSYSKWSQPQHF	TGTGCCAGCAGTTACTCGAAGTGGTCTCAGCCCCAGCATTTT	TRBJ1-5	NA	TRBV6-5	NA
CASRARGSYNEQFF	TGCGCCAGCAGGGCGAGGGGCTCCTACAATGAGCAGTTCTTC	TRBJ2-1	NA	TRBV10-2	NA
CASSSYRQGITGELFF	TGTGCCAGCAGCTCTTACCGACAGGGGATCACCGGGGAGCTGTTTTTT	TRBJ2-2	once	TRBV5-4	TRBD1
CASSLVDPGLEYTGELFF	TGTGCCAGCAGCTTAGTGGACCCGGGGTTGGAGTACACCGGGGAGCTGTTTTTT	TRBJ2-2	NA	TRBV7-9	NA
CASSFSPLEPDRVDWAKNIQYF	TGTGCCAGCAGTTTTTCCCCCTTAGAGCCAGACAGGGTCGATTGGGCCAAAAACATTCAGTACTTC	TRBJ2-4	NA	TRBV28	TRBD1
CASSLQGAGQPQHF	TGTGCCAGCAGTTTACAGGGGGCAGGTCAGCCCCAGCATTTT	TRBJ1-5	NA	TRBV27	TRBD1
CASRIQGPGETQYF	TGTGCCAGCAGGATACAGGGACCGGGCGAGACCCAGTACTTC	TRBJ2-5	NA	TRBV28	NA
CAWSIKSSSYNSPLHF	TGTGCCTGGAGTATAAAGTCCAGCTCCTATAATTCACCCCTCCACTTT	TRBJ1-6	NA	TRBV30	NA
CASSKGEDQPQHF	TGTGCCAGCAGCAAAGGGGAGGATCAGCCCCAGCATTTT	TRBJ1-5	NA	TRBV21-1	NA
CSVEETIPPTNEKLFF	TGCAGCGTTGAGGAGACGATCCCCCCAACTAATGAAAAACTGTTTTTT	TRBJ1-4	NA	TRBV29-1	NA
CASSSSYNSPLHF	TGTGCCAGCAGCTCCTCCTATAATTCACCCCTCCACTTT	TRBJ1-6	NA	TRBV5-8	NA
CASSIGNTGELFF	TGTGCCAGTAGTATAGGAAACACCGGGGAGCTGTTTTTT	TRBJ2-2	few	TRBV19	NA
CATSPLKDTEAFF	TGTGCCACCAGCCCACTAAAGGACACTGAAGCTTTCTTT	TRBJ1-1	NA	TRBV15	NA
CASGSGQLSYGYTF	TGTGCCAGCGGGTCAGGACAGTTAAGCTATGGCTACACCTTC	TRBJ1-2	NA	TRBV28	NA
CASSMGQGGKSGNTIYF	TGTGCCAGTAGTATGGGCCAGGGAGGCAAATCCGGAAACACCATATATTTT	TRBJ1-3	NA	TRBV19	NA
CASSSGTGFSYGYTF	TGTGCCAGCAGTTCAGGGACAGGGTTTTCCTATGGCTACACCTTC	TRBJ1-2	NA	TRBV28	TRBD1
CASSLGIGGGTDTQYF	TGTGCCAGCAGCTTAGGTATTGGCGGGGGCACAGATACGCAGTATTTT	TRBJ2-3	NA	TRBV7-2	NA